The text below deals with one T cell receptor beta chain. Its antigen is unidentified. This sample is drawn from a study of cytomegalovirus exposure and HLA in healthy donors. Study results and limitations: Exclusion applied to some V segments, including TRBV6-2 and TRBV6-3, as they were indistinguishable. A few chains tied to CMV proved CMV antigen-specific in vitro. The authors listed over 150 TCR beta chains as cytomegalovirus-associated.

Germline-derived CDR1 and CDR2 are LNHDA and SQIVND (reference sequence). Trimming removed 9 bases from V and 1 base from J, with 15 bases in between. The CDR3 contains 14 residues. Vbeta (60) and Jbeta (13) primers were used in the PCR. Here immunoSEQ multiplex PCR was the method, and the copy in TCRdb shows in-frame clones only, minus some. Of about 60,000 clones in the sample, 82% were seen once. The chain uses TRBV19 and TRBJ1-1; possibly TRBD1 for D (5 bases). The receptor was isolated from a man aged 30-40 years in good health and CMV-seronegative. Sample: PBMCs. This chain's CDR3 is CASNREGSNTEAFF. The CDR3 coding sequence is TGTGCCAGCAACCGGGAGGGGTCGAACACTGAAGCTTTCTTT.